This TCR beta chain comes out of a study of graft-versus-host responses after intestinal transplantation. Study-wide context: Each patient got anti-thymocyte globulin induction, then tacrolimus and steroids for around three years.

The V gene lost 2 bases and the J gene lost 6 bases, with 11 bases spanning the gap. CDR3 length equals 13 residues. Germline V gene lookup returns CDR1 MNHEY and CDR2 SVGAGI. A word on this clone: Its antigen is as yet unknown.

Sequencing used immunoSEQ multiplex PCR; TCRdb keeps in-frame clones, though not all of them. Among about 92,000 clones listed, around 86% were seen once. The source material was unstimulated CD8+ T cells sorted from spleen or lymph node cells, sampled before intestinal transplant. The clonotype was recovered from a human donor who received an intestinal transplant. This chain links TRBV6-5 with TRBJ2-7; tentatively, D is TRBD1 (5 bases). The CDR3, as DNA: TGTGCCAGCAGTTACGTGGGCAGGGCCGAGCAGTACTTC. Translating it yields CASSYVGRAEQYF.